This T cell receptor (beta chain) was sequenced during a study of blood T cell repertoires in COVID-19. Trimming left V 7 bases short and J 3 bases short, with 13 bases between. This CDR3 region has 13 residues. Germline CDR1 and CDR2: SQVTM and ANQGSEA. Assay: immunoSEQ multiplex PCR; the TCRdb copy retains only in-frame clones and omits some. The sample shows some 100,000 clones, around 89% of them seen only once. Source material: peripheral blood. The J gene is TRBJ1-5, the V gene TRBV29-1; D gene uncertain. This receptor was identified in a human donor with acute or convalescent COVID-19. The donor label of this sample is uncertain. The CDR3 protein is CSASDDYNQPQHF. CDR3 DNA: TGCAGCGCATCGGACGACTACAATCAGCCCCAGCATTTT. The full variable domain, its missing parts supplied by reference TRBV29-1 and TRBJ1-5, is SAVISQKPSRDICQRGTSLTIQCQVDSQVTMMFWYRQQPGQSLTLIATANQGSEATYESGFVIDKFPISRPNLTFSTLTVSNMSPEDSSIYLCSASDDYNQPQHFGDGTRLSIL.